Listed below are T cell receptor beta chains from one sample, sequenced in a study of early T cells in non-severe SARS-CoV-2 infection. TCRdb re-called the 5' RACE reads with MiXCR, one entry per CDR3 protein. This table has 50,000 to 65,000 distinct CDR3 sequences, around 10% appearing once. Sequencing was carried out using whole blood. Receptors were obtained from an adult who was a healthcare worker with PCR-confirmed SARS-CoV-2 infection or an uninfected control (not recorded which). The conserved cysteine and the conserved F or W are not part of the CDR3 here. Each record gives: J gene, V gene, CDR3 protein.

j_gene: TRBJ1-1; v_gene: TRBV3-1; CDR3aa: ASSQFATVNTEAF
j_gene: TRBJ2-7; v_gene: TRBV20-1; CDR3aa: SARDGSGGSYEQY
j_gene: TRBJ2-7; v_gene: TRBV20-1; CDR3aa: SVQTSGAYEQY
j_gene: TRBJ2-1; v_gene: TRBV19; CDR3aa: ASQAGAGHNEQF
j_gene: TRBJ2-1; v_gene: TRBV20-1; CDR3aa: SASGGYSGSSYNEQF
j_gene: TRBJ2-3; v_gene: TRBV6-6; CDR3aa: ASSYLGGVTDTQY
j_gene: TRBJ2-7; v_gene: TRBV5-1; CDR3aa: ASSLGVGPGYEQY
j_gene: TRBJ1-6; v_gene: TRBV3-1; CDR3aa: ASSQARGNSPLH
j_gene: TRBJ1-3; v_gene: TRBV4-1; CDR3aa: ASTGSSRTSGNTIY
j_gene: TRBJ2-1; v_gene: TRBV6-2/TRBV6-3; CDR3aa: ASYLAGVSSYNEQF
j_gene: TRBJ2-7; v_gene: TRBV20-1; CDR3aa: SAYDQTASYEQY
j_gene: TRBJ2-6; v_gene: TRBV6-6; CDR3aa: ASSYLGQGSGANVLT
j_gene: TRBJ2-3; v_gene: TRBV2; CDR3aa: ASSMLVVTDTQY
j_gene: TRBJ1-2; v_gene: TRBV11-2; CDR3aa: ASSLGPLLFRARYGYT
j_gene: TRBJ2-7; v_gene: TRBV6-1; CDR3aa: ASSEGLSGWGEQY
j_gene: TRBJ1-5; v_gene: TRBV29-1; CDR3aa: SVTFGTENQPQH
j_gene: TRBJ1-4; v_gene: TRBV28; CDR3aa: ASSTRALNEKLF
j_gene: TRBJ2-1; v_gene: TRBV12-3/TRBV12-4; CDR3aa: ASSLEGDEQF
j_gene: TRBJ2-3; v_gene: TRBV19; CDR3aa: ASSPLGVAGTDTQY
j_gene: TRBJ1-1; v_gene: TRBV6-5; CDR3aa: ASSSNRDSEAF
j_gene: TRBJ2-7; v_gene: TRBV30; CDR3aa: AWKGRNYEQY
j_gene: TRBJ2-7; v_gene: TRBV7-2; CDR3aa: ASSLAGETYEQY
j_gene: TRBJ2-1; v_gene: TRBV9; CDR3aa: ASSVAAFLGNEQF
j_gene: TRBJ1-1; v_gene: TRBV20-1; CDR3aa: STRSAGSTEAF
j_gene: TRBJ2-3; v_gene: TRBV7-8; CDR3aa: ASSLGWQPTDTQY
j_gene: TRBJ2-3; v_gene: TRBV7-2; CDR3aa: ASSLEAMPPHTQY
j_gene: TRBJ1-1; v_gene: TRBV7-9; CDR3aa: ASSFAGHRNTEAF
j_gene: TRBJ2-1; v_gene: TRBV12-5; CDR3aa: ASGLVNEQF
j_gene: TRBJ2-1; v_gene: TRBV3-1; CDR3aa: ASSQDPRDEQF
j_gene: TRBJ2-5; v_gene: TRBV5-6; CDR3aa: ASSLTSGRGETQY
j_gene: TRBJ2-7; v_gene: TRBV12-3/TRBV12-4; CDR3aa: ASSFKPSRSYEQY
j_gene: TRBJ1-2; v_gene: TRBV7-9; CDR3aa: ASSQPGQGSYGYT
j_gene: TRBJ2-2; v_gene: TRBV5-4; CDR3aa: ATGTGTNTGELF
j_gene: TRBJ2-7; v_gene: TRBV7-9; CDR3aa: ASSEGLAAYEQY
j_gene: TRBJ2-6; v_gene: TRBV29-1; CDR3aa: SVDFSGANVLT
j_gene: TRBJ2-7; v_gene: TRBV20-1; CDR3aa: SATLGYEQY
j_gene: TRBJ2-7; v_gene: TRBV29-1; CDR3aa: SVEHRVTGEQY
j_gene: TRBJ1-2; v_gene: TRBV30; CDR3aa: ASHRGVNYGYT
j_gene: TRBJ2-6; v_gene: TRBV5-1; CDR3aa: ASSPRTGSGANVLT
j_gene: TRBJ2-5; v_gene: TRBV5-4; CDR3aa: ASSSAGNQETQY
j_gene: TRBJ2-1; v_gene: TRBV29-1; CDR3aa: SVERLAAYNEQF
j_gene: TRBJ2-2; v_gene: TRBV2; CDR3aa: ASKTTGSTGELF
j_gene: TRBJ2-7; v_gene: TRBV20-1; CDR3aa: SATGTGGEQY
j_gene: TRBJ2-7; v_gene: TRBV29-1; CDR3aa: SVPSTTSVEQY
j_gene: TRBJ2-7; v_gene: TRBV6-6; CDR3aa: ASSYSLPGQAYEQY
j_gene: TRBJ2-1; v_gene: TRBV6-1; CDR3aa: ASSIGGTSYNEQF
j_gene: TRBJ1-1; v_gene: TRBV7-3; CDR3aa: ASSLQANTEAF
j_gene: TRBJ1-4; v_gene: TRBV14; CDR3aa: ASSQIGRSEKLF
j_gene: TRBJ2-7; v_gene: TRBV3-1; CDR3aa: ASGGLDSYEQY
j_gene: TRBJ1-1; v_gene: TRBV20-1; CDR3aa: SARERNLQAEAF